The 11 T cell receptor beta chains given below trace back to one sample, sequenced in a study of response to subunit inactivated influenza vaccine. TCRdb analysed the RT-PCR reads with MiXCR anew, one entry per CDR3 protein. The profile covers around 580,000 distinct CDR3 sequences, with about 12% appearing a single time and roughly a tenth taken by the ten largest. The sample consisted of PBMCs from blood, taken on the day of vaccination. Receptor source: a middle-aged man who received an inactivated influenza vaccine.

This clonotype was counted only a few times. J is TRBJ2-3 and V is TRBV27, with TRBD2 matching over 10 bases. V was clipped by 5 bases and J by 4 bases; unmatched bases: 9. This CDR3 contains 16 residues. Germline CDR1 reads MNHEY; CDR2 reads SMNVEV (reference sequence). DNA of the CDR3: TGTGCCAGCAGTCCCATCCGAGCGGGAGGGCCAGATACGCAGTATTTT. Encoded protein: CASSPIRAGGPDTQYF.

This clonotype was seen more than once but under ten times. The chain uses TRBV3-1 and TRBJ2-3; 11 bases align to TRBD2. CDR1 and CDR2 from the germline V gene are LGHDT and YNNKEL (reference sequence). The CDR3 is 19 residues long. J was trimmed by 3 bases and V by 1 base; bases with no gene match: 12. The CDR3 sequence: CASSQARCPSGRMTDTQYF. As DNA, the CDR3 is TGTGCCAGCAGCCAAGCAAGGTGTCCTAGCGGGAGGATGACAGATACGCAGTATTTT.

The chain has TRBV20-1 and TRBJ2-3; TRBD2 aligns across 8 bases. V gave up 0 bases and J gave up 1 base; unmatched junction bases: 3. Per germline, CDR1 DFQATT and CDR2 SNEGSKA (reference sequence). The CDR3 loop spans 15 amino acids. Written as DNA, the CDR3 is TGCAGTGCTAGAGATGCGGGGGGAGGCACAGATACGCAGTATTTT. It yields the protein CSARDAGGGTDTQYF.

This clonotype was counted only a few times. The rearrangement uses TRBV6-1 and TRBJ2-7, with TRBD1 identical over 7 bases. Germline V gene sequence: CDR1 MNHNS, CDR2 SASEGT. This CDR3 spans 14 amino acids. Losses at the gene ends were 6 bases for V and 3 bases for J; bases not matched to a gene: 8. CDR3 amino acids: CASRFNRGNYEQYF. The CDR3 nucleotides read TGTGCCAGCAGGTTTAACAGGGGTAACTACGAGCAGTACTTC.

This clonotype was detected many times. CDR3 loop: CSAPTGGSNQPQHF. As DNA, the CDR3 is TGCAGTGCTCCTACAGGGGGCTCCAATCAGCCCCAGCATTTT. The chain joins TRBV20-1 to TRBJ1-5; TRBD1 agrees at 9 bases. J lost 3 bases, V lost 5 bases, and 5 bases had no gene match. Germline V gives CDR1 DFQATT, CDR2 SNEGSKA (reference sequence). The CDR3 sequence is 14 residues long.

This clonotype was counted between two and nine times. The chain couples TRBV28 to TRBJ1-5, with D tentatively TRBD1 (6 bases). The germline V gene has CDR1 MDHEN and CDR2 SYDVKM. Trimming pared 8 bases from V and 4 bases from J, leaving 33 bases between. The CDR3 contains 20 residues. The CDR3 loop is CASRIAYWGLGGGINQPQHF. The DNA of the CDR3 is TGTGCCAGCCGCATAGCATATTGGGGGCTGGGGGGGGGCATAAATCAGCCCCAGCATTTT. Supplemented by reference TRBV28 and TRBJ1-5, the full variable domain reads DVKVTQSSRYLVKRTGEKVFLECVQDMDHENMFWYRQDPGLGLRLIYFSYDVKMKEKGDIPEGYSVSREKKERFSLILESASTNQTSMYLCASRIAYWGLGGGINQPQHFGDGTRLSIL.

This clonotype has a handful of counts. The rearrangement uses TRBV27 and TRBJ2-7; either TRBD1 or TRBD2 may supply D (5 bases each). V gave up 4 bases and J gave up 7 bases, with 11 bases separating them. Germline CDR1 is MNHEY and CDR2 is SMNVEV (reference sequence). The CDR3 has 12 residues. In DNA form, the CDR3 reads TGTGCCAGCAGTTCCCAGGGAGCAGAGCAGTACTTC. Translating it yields CASSSQGAEQYF.

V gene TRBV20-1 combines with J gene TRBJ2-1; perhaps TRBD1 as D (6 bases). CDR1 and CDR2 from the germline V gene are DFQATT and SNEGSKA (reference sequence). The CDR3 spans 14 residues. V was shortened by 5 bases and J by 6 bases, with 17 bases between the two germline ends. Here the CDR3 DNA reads TGCAGTGCTGTGGCGGGTTCAGGGGTCAATGAGCAGTTCTTC. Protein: CSAVAGSGVNEQFF.

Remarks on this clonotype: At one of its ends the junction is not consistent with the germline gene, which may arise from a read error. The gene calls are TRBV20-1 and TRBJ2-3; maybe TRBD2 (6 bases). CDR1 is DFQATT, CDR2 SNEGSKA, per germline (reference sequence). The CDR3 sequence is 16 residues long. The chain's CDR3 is CCAGDRRLGGTDTQYF. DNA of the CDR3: TGCTGTGCTGGGGACCGTCGACTAGGAGGTACCGATACGCAGTATTTT.

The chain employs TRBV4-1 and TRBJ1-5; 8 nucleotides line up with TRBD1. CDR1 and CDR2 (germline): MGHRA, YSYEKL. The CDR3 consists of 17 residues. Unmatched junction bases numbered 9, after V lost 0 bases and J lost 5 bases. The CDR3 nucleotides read TGCGCCAGCAGCCAAGATCCGAGGCAGGGGGCTGATCAGCCCCAGCATTTT. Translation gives CASSQDPRQGADQPQHF.

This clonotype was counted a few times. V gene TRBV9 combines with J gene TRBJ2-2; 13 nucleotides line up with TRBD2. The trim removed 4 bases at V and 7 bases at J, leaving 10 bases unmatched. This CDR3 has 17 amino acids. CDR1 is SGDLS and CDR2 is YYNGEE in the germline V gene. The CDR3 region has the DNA TGTGCCAGCAGCCAGGGGACTAGCGGGAATTACGGCGGGGAGCTGTTTTTT. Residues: CASSQGTSGNYGGELFF.